Below, 28 T cell receptor beta chains from the same sample are listed, as sequenced in a study of human T cells and chemical hapten exposure. Specified time point: patch test 1, 2 weeks after DPC sensitization. The treatment was: therapeutic diphenylcyclopropenone sensitization with weekly scalp DPC. TCRdb ran MiXCR on the RACE reads and lists one entry per CDR3 protein. The table includes some 80,000 distinct CDR3 sequences, roughly 10% detected once. Sample: whole blood, taken in connection with sensitization to the hapten diphenylcyclopropenone (DPC). Receptor source: a woman in her forties or fifties with alopecia areata. Some clones in this sample may be carry-over from other donors' samples.

Many counts were recorded for this clonotype. The V call is TRBV7-9, the J call TRBJ2-7; no clear D gene. V was cut by 1 base and J by 1 base, with 20 bases left in between. CDR3 length equals 18 residues. Germline values: CDR1 SEHNR, CDR2 FQNEAQ (reference sequence). The CDR3 protein is CASSLVDLSVLISYEQYF. DNA of the CDR3: TGTGCCAGCAGCTTAGTGGATCTATCGGTCCTTATATCCTACGAGCAGTACTTC. Full variable domain (outside the CDR3, taken from reference TRBV7-9 and TRBJ2-7): DTGVSQNPRHKITKRGQNVTFRCDPISEHNRLYWYRQTLGQGPEFLTYFQNEAQLEKSRLLSDRFSAERPKGSFSTLEIQRTEQGDSAMYLCASSLVDLSVLISYEQYFGPGTRLTVT.

This clonotype was counted a few times. This chain links TRBV6-2 or TRBV6-3 with TRBJ2-7; 9 bases are a match to TRBD1. Trimming removed 2 bases from V and 7 bases from J; junction bases left unmatched: 9. There are 15 residues in the CDR3. The V gene's germline CDR1 is MNHEY and CDR2 SVGEGT. The CDR3 DNA reads as TGTGCCAGCAGTTACACCGGGACAGGGATGAGAGAGCAGTACTTC. Translation gives CASSYTGTGMREQYF.

This clonotype was detected only once. The J gene is TRBJ2-3, the V gene TRBV2; 10 nucleotides agree with TRBD2. The V and J ends lost 6 bases and 2 bases, in that order; junction bases with no gene match: 2. The CDR3 runs to 14 residues. Germline-derived CDR1 and CDR2 are SNHLY and FYNNEI. The CDR3 protein is CASSLAGVTDTQYF. In DNA form, the CDR3 reads TGTGCCAGCAGCCTAGCGGGAGTCACAGATACGCAGTATTTT.

This clonotype has ten or more counts. The CDR3 loop is CASRYNRGAVDTQYF. The CDR3 DNA reads TGTGCCAGCAGGTACAACAGGGGCGCAGTAGATACGCAGTATTTT. The chain links TRBV28 to TRBJ2-3; 7 nucleotides match TRBD1. This CDR3 has 15 amino acids. J lost 5 bases, V lost 6 bases, and 11 bases had no gene match. CDR1 is MDHEN and CDR2 is SYDVKM in the germline V gene.

This clonotype was detected only a few times. The chain employs TRBV19 and TRBJ1-5; the D is unclear. Trimming removed 6 bases at V and 6 bases at J, with 21 bases between. Germline V gene sequence: CDR1 LNHDA, CDR2 SQIVND (reference sequence). The CDR3 extends over 16 amino acids. The CDR3: CASSPRLKHQIQPQHF. The DNA for the CDR3 is TGTGCCAGTAGCCCAAGACTTAAACATCAGATTCAGCCCCAGCATTTT.

The gene calls are TRBV5-5 and TRBJ1-2; 8 positions agree with TRBD1. This CDR3 has 15 residues. Germline CDR1 and CDR2: SGHKS and YYEKEE (reference sequence). The ends lost 4 bases at V and 6 bases at J; junction bases unmatched: 11. The CDR3 DNA reads as TGTGCCAGCAGCGTAAACGAGGACAGGGTGAATGGCTACACCTTC. The encoded protein is CASSVNEDRVNGYTF.

The rearrangement uses TRBV7-9 and TRBJ2-3; 9 bases map to TRBD1. From germline, CDR1 is SEHNR and CDR2 FQNEAQ (reference sequence). CDR3 size: 17 residues. V dropped 5 bases and J dropped 2; count of bases not matched to a gene: 11. Here the CDR3 DNA reads TGTGCCAGCAGCCAGAAGGACAGGGGCCTCCCCACAGATACGCAGTATTTT. It encodes CASSQKDRGLPTDTQYF.

This clonotype was found a few times. V and J are TRBV10-1 and TRBJ2-5; D not certain. CDR1 is WNHNN, CDR2 SYGVQD, per germline (reference sequence). Trimming cost V 7 bases and J 1 base, with 4 bases left between them. This CDR3 comprises 11 residues. The CDR3 region has the DNA TGCGCCAGCACGCCCCAAGAGACCCAGTACTTC. Its translation is CASTPQETQYF.

This clonotype was seen at least ten times. At one boundary the junction diverges from the germline segment, which might be a read error. The chain recombines TRBV3-1 with TRBJ1-1; D is unresolved. CDR1 is LGHDT, CDR2 YNNKEL, per germline (reference sequence). The CDR3 is 13 amino acids. In nucleotides, the CDR3 is TGTGCCAGCAGCCAAGACGGGAACTCTGAAGCTTTCTTT. Its translation: CASSQDGNSEAFF. Looking up the rest from reference TRBV3-1 and TRBJ1-1 gives the full variable domain: DTAVSQTPKYLVTQMGNDKSIKCEQNLGHDTMYWYKQDSKKFLKIMFSYNNKELIINETVPNRFSPKSPDKAHLNLHINSLELGDSAVYFCASSQDGNSEAFFGQGTRLTVV.

This clonotype was counted a few times. This sequence joins TRBV27 and TRBJ1-6; the D gene is possibly TRBD1 (6 bases). This CDR3 contains 16 residues. Germline V gene data show CDR1 as MNHEY and CDR2 as SMNVEV (reference sequence). Trimming took 10 bases from V and 0 from J, leaving 16 bases between them. CDR3: CATSGTKGSYNSPLHF. In DNA form, the CDR3 reads TGTGCCACCTCAGGGACAAAGGGCTCCTATAATTCACCCCTCCACTTT.

This clonotype showed up many times. The chain recombines TRBV27 with TRBJ2-1, with a weak D call TRBD1 (6 bases). The CDR3 consists of 15 residues. The germline gives CDR1 MNHEY, CDR2 SMNVEV (reference sequence). V was clipped by 5 bases and J by 4 bases, with 15 bases between them. The CDR3 protein is CASSESRDIYNEQFF. Written as DNA, the CDR3 is TGTGCCAGCAGTGAGAGCCGGGACATATACAATGAGCAGTTCTTC.

V gene TRBV5-1 combines with J gene TRBJ2-5, with 9 bases that match TRBD1. Germline CDR1 reads SGHRS; CDR2 reads YFSETQ. This CDR3 spans 14 amino acids. After removal of 4 bases from V and 5 bases from J, the junction contained 6 bases not matched to a gene. The CDR3 loop is CASSQGDRAETQYF. The CDR3 DNA is TGCGCCAGCAGCCAGGGGGACAGGGCTGAGACCCAGTACTTC.

This clonotype occurred a few times. The rearrangement uses TRBV5-1 and TRBJ1-3; 8 bases are a match to TRBD1. V dropped 4 bases and J dropped 2; count of bases not matched to a gene: 5. CDR3 length equals 15 residues. From germline, CDR1 is SGHRS and CDR2 YFSETQ. The CDR3 is CASSPGQGTGNTIYF. Here the CDR3 DNA reads TGCGCCAGCAGCCCTGGACAGGGCACTGGAAACACCATATATTTT.

This clonotype was seen a handful of times. The genes are TRBV7-2 and TRBJ2-3, with unresolved D. The CDR3 is made up of 15 amino acids. CDR1 SGHTA and CDR2 FQGNSA come from the germline V gene. V was pared by 1 base and J by 0 bases, with 8 bases between. The CDR3 nucleotides read TGTGCCAGCAGCTTAGTTGGGGTTAGCACAGATACGCAGTATTTT. It translates to CASSLVGVSTDTQYF.

This clonotype was found a few times. J is TRBJ1-5 and V is TRBV7-9; 9 bases match TRBD1. From germline, CDR1 is SEHNR and CDR2 FQNEAQ (reference sequence). This CDR3 is built from 15 residues. Germline trimming cut 5 bases from V and 2 bases from J; bases unmatched to any gene: 4. CDR3 amino acids: CASSQGTGRNQPQHF. As DNA, the CDR3 is TGTGCCAGCAGCCAGGGGACAGGGCGCAATCAGCCCCAGCATTTT.

This chain connects TRBV20-1 to TRBJ2-1; 14 bases fit TRBD2. V was clipped by 5 bases and J by 6 bases; unmatched bases: 15. The CDR3 sequence is 18 residues long. Germline V gene data show CDR1 as DFQATT and CDR2 as SNEGSKA (reference sequence). DNA for the CDR3: TGCAGTGCTCCTTCCTGGGAGGGACTAGCGGGAGATATCAATGAGCAGTTCTTC. Amino acid sequence: CSAPSWEGLAGDINEQFF.

The chain employs TRBV9 and TRBJ2-3; TRBD2 aligns across 14 bases. The junction had 5 bases not matched to a gene; V was cut back by 3 bases and J by 5 bases. This CDR3 comprises 16 residues. Germline loops: CDR1 SGDLS, CDR2 YYNGEE. The CDR3 loop is CASSGRLAGGGDTQYF. The DNA for the CDR3 is TGTGCCAGCAGCGGGAGACTAGCGGGAGGGGGAGATACGCAGTATTTT.

Note on this clonotype: Relative to the germline gene, one junction end is altered; a read error may explain this. The chain uses TRBV6-6 and TRBJ2-7, with D perhaps matching TRBD1 (6 bases). Germline CDR1 and CDR2: MNHNY and SVGAGI (reference sequence). The CDR3 is made up of 15 amino acids. The CDR3 region is CANSQNREPPYEQYF. In nucleotides, the CDR3 is TGTGCCAACAGTCAAAACAGGGAACCCCCCTACGAGCAGTACTTC.

The chain employs TRBV28 and TRBJ1-1, with TRBD1 matching over 7 bases. The germline CDR1 and CDR2 sequences are MDHEN and SYDVKM. Germline trimming cut 7 bases from V and 11 bases from J; bases unmatched to any gene: 13. This CDR3 spans 13 amino acids. CDR3 nucleotide sequence: TGTGCCAGCACCCTCGGGACAGTCGGTAGGGCTTTCTTT. It yields the protein CASTLGTVGRAFF. The complete variable domain, with remaining parts taken from reference TRBV28 and TRBJ1-1, reads DVKVTQSSRYLVKRTGEKVFLECVQDMDHENMFWYRQDPGLGLRLIYFSYDVKMKEKGDIPEGYSVSREKKERFSLILESASTNQTSMYLCASTLGTVGRAFFGQGTRLTVV.

This clonotype was found a few times. The rearrangement uses TRBV9 and TRBJ2-5; D remains ambiguous. Germline V CDR1 and CDR2: SGDLS, YYNGEE. V was cut by 2 bases and J by 7 bases, with 15 bases left in between. This CDR3 region has 14 residues. CDR3 in DNA: TGTGCCAGCAGCGTTTCCTTAGGTTCGGCGACCCAGTACTTC. Its translation is CASSVSLGSATQYF.

On this clonotype itself: One base away lies a much larger clone, so this may be a sequencing read error. The chain combines TRBV20-1 with TRBJ2-2, with D possibly TRBD2 on 5 matching bases. The CDR3 has 14 amino acids. Germline V gene lookup returns CDR1 DFQATT and CDR2 SNEGSKA (reference sequence). The CDR3 coding sequence is TGCCGTGCCTCCAAGCGGACTTACACCGGGGAGCTGTTTTTT. Protein: CRASKRTYTGELFF.

This clonotype was counted ten times or more. J is TRBJ2-7 and V is TRBV12-3 or TRBV12-4, with D possibly called TRBD1 or TRBD2 (7 bases each). This CDR3 contains 17 residues. V lost 5 bases and J lost 0, with 20 bases in between. CDR3 nucleotides: TGTGCCAGCAGTCATAGAGCGGGACAGTCGAGCTCCTACGAGCAGTACTTC. This translates into CASSHRAGQSSSYEQYF.

With respect to this clonotype: The DNA is omitted, as the CDR3 cannot be located on it reliably, and the CDR3 follows TCRdb's listing. The genes are TRBV19 and TRBJ1-1; whether TRBD1, the table's D call, matches the DNA was not checked. The CDR3 adds up to 14 amino acids, both ends counted. Looked up from germline, CDR1 is LNHDA and CDR2 is SQIVND (reference sequence). The CDR3 sequence is CASTSGEGGTEAFF.

Ten or more counts support this clonotype. CDR3 bases: TGTGCCAGCTCACATGAATCACCGGGATTAGCTAATGAAAAACTGTTTTTT. Translating gives CASSHESPGLANEKLFF. The chain has TRBV18 and TRBJ1-4; D uncertain. From germline, CDR1 is KGHSH and CDR2 LQKENI. The V end lost 4 bases, the J end lost 3 bases, and 18 bases lay between the germline ends. The CDR3 covers 17 residues. Looking up the rest from reference TRBV18 and TRBJ1-4 gives the full variable domain: NAGVMQNPRHLVRRRGQEARLRCSPMKGHSHVYWYRQLPEEGLKFMVYLQKENIIDESGMPKERFSAEFPKEGPSILRIQQVVRGDSAAYFCASSHESPGLANEKLFFGSGTQLSVL.

This clonotype was observed a handful of times. This rearrangement joins TRBV15 to TRBJ2-4; D is possibly TRBD1 or TRBD2 (5 bases each). The CDR3 runs to 14 residues. The V gene lost 3 bases and the J gene lost 0 bases, with 6 bases spanning the gap. Germline V gene data show CDR1 as LNHNV and CDR2 as YYDKDF (reference sequence). CDR3 residues: CATSSGTAKNIQYF. The DNA for the CDR3 is TGTGCCACCAGCAGCGGGACAGCCAAAAACATTCAGTACTTC.

This clonotype was seen at least ten times. The J gene is TRBJ2-2, the V gene TRBV29-1; weak D call: TRBD1 (7 bases). The CDR3 covers 14 residues. V was pared by 6 bases and J by 4 bases, with 15 bases between. Germline V CDR1 and CDR2: SQVTM, ANQGSEA. CDR3 nucleotide sequence: TGCAGCGTCGTAAGACAGGGAGGCACCGGGGAGCTGTTTTTT. Translated: CSVVRQGGTGELFF.

The V call is TRBV7-9, the J call TRBJ2-3, with 7 bases aligning to TRBD1. Germline loops: CDR1 SEHNR, CDR2 FQNEAQ (reference sequence). This CDR3 has 12 amino acids. Unmatched junction bases numbered 7, after V lost 5 bases and J lost 11 bases. The CDR3 bases are TGTGCCAGCAGCGAGGGACAGAGTTGGCAGTATTTT. Translated: CASSEGQSWQYF.

This clonotype was picked up a small number of times. The chain uses TRBV10-1 and TRBJ2-5, with TRBD2 as a possible D gene (7 bases). The CDR3 has 16 residues. Germline V CDR1 and CDR2: WNHNN, SYGVQD (reference sequence). Trimming left V 3 bases short and J 2 bases short, with 16 bases between. DNA for the CDR3: TGCGCCAGCAGTGAAGGGGGAGCGGGAAAGCAAGAGACCCAGTACTTC. This codes for CASSEGGAGKQETQYF.